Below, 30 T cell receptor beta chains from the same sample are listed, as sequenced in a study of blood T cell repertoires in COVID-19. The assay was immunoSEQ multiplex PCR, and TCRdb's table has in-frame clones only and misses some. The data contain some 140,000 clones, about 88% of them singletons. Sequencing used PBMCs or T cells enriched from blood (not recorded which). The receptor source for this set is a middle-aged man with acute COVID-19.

Written as DNA, the CDR3 is TGTGCCATCAGAGGACAGGGGAGGCTCGAGCAGTACTTC. Its translation is CAIRGQGRLEQYF. The chain couples TRBV10-3 to TRBJ2-7; TRBD1 agrees at 9 bases. V lost 6 bases, J lost 6 bases, and 6 bases stayed unmatched. Germline CDR1 and CDR2: ENHRY and SYGVKD. This CDR3 has 13 residues.

DNA for the CDR3: TGTGCCAGCAGCCGTAGCGGGGTAGAAGTTAAGTTCTTC. Its protein is CASSRSGVEVKFF. The gene calls are TRBV7-8 and TRBJ2-1; 8 positions agree with TRBD2. This CDR3 comprises 13 residues. V trimming: 5 bases; J trimming: 14 bases; junction bases outside the gene matches: 11. CDR1 and CDR2 from the germline V gene are SGHVS and FQNEAQ.

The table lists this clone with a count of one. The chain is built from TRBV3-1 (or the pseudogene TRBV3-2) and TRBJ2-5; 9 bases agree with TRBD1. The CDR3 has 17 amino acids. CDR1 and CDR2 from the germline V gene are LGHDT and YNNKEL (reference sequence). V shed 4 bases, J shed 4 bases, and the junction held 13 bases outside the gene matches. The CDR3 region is CASSPPHRTGVGETQYF. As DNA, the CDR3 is TGTGCCAGCAGCCCTCCCCATCGGACAGGGGTGGGAGAGACCCAGTACTTC.

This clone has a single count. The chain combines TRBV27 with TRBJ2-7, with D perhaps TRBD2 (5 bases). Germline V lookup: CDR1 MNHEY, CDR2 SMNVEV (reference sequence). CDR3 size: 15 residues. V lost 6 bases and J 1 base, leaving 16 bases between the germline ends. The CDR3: CASRLLLAPSYEQYF. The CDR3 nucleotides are TGTGCCAGCAGACTCCTTCTAGCACCTTCCTACGAGCAGTACTTC.

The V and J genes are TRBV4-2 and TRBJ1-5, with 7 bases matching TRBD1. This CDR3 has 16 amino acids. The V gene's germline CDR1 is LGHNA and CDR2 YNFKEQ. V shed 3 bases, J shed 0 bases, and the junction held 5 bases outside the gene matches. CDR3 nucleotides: TGTGCCAGCAGCCAGGAGACAGGGACTAGCAATCAGCCCCAGCATTTT. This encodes CASSQETGTSNQPQHF.

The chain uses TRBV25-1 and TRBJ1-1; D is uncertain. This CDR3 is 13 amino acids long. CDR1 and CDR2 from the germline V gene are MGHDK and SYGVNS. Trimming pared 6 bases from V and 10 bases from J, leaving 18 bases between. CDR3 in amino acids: CASSEREVGGAFF. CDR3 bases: TGTGCCAGCAGCGAAAGGGAGGTTGGCGGAGCTTTCTTT. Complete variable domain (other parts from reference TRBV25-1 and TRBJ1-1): EADIYQTPRYLVIGTGKKITLECSQTMGHDKMYWYQQDPGMELHLIHYSYGVNSTEKGDLSSESTVSRIRTEHFPLTLESARPSHTSQYLCASSEREVGGAFFGQGTRLTVV.

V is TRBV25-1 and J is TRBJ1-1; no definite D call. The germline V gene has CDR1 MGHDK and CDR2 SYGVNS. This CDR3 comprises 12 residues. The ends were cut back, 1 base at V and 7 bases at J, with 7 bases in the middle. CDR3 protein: CASSELQVEAFF. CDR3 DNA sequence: TGTGCCAGCAGTGAATTGCAGGTTGAAGCTTTCTTT.

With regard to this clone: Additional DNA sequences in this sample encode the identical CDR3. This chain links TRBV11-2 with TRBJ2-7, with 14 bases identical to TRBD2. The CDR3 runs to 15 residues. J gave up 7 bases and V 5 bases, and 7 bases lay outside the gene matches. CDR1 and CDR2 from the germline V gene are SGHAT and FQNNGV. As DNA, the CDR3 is TGTGCCAGCAGCGAAAGACTAGCGGGGGGGCTGGAGCAGTACTTC. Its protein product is CASSERLAGGLEQYF.

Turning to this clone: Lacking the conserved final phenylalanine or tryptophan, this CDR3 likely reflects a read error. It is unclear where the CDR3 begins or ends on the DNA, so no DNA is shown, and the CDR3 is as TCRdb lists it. CDR3 residues: CATSRDWTGVLL. The chain is built from TRBV15 and TRBJ1-2; the table assigns TRBD1, which was not confirmed against the DNA. Germline-derived CDR1 and CDR2 are LNHNV and YYDKDF (reference sequence). Ends included, the CDR3 has 12 residues.

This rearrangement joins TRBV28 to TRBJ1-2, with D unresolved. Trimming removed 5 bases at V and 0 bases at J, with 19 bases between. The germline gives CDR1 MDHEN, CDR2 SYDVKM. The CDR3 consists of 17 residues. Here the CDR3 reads CASSPILGSSTNYGYTF. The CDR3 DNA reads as TGTGCCAGCAGTCCGATCCTGGGCAGCTCTACTAACTATGGCTACACCTTC.

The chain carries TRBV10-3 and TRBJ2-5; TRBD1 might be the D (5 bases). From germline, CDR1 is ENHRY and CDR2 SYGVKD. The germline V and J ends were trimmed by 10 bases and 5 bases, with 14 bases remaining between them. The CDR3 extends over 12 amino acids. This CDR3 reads CATQGSGETQYF. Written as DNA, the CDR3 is TGTGCCACCCAGGGCTCCGGGGAGACCCAGTACTTC.

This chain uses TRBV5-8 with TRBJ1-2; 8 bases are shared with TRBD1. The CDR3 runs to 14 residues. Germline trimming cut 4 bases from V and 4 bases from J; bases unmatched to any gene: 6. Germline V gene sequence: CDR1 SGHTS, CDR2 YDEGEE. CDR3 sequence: CASSPTGEPYGYTF. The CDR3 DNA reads TGTGCCAGCAGCCCGACAGGGGAGCCCTATGGCTACACCTTC.

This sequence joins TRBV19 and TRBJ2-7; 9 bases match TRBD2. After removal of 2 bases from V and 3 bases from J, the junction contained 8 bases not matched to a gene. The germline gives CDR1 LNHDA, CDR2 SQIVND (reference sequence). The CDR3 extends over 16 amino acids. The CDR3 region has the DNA TGTGCCAGTAGTATATTGGCTAGCGGGAATGGCTACGAGCAGTACTTC. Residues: CASSILASGNGYEQYF.

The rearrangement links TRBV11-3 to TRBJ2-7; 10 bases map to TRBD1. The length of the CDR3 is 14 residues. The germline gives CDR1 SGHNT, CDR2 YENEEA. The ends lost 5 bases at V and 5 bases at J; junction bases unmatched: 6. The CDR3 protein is CASSPDRGLDEQYF. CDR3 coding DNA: TGTGCCAGCAGCCCAGACAGGGGGCTCGACGAGCAGTACTTC.

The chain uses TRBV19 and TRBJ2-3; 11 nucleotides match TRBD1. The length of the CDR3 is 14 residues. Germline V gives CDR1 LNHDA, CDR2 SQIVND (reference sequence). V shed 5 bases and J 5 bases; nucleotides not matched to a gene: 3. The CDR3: CASSPGQGVDTQYF. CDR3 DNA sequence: TGTGCCAGTAGTCCGGGACAGGGGGTAGATACGCAGTATTTT.

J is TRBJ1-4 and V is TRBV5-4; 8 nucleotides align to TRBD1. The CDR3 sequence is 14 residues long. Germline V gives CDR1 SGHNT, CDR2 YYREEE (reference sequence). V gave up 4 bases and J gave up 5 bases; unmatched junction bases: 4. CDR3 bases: TGTGCCAGCAGCATCCGGGACAGGAATGAAAAACTGTTTTTT. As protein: CASSIRDRNEKLFF.

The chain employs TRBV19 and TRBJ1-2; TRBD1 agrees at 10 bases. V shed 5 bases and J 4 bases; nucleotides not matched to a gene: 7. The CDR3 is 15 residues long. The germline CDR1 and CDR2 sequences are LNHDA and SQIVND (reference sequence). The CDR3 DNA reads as TGTGCCAGTAGTTTCCGGACAGGGGGATTCTATGGCTACACCTTC. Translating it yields CASSFRTGGFYGYTF. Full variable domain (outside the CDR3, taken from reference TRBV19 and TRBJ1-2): DGGITQSPKYLFRKEGQNVTLSCEQNLNHDAMYWYRQDPGQGLRLIYYSQIVNDFQKGDIAEGYSVSREKKESFPLTVTSAQKNPTAFYLCASSFRTGGFYGYTFGSGTRLTVV.

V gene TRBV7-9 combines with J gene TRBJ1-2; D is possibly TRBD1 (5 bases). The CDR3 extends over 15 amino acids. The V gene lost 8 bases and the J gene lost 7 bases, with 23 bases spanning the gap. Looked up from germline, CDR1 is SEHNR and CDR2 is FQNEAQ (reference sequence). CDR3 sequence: CASHPGTGLSSGYTF. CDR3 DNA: TGTGCCAGCCATCCCGGGACGGGACTTTCGTCTGGCTACACCTTC.

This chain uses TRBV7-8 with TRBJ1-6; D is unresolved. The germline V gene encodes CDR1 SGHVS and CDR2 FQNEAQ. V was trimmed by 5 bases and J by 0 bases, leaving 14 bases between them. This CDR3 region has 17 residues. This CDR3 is CASSTRTGSSYNSPLHF. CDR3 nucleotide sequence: TGTGCCAGCAGCACCCGGACGGGAAGCTCCTATAATTCACCCCTCCACTTT.

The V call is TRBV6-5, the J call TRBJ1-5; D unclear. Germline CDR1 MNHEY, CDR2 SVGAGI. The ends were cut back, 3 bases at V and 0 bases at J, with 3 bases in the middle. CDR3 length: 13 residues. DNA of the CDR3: TGTGCCAGCAGTTATAATAGCAATCAGCCCCAGCATTTT. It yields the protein CASSYNSNQPQHF.

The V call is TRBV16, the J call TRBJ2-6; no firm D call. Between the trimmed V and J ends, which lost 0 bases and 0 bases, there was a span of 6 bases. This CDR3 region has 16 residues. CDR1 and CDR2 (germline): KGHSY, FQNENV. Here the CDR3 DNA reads TGTGCCAGCAGCCAATCGCCCAGCTCTGGGGCCAACGTCCTGACTTTC. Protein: CASSQSPSSGANVLTF.

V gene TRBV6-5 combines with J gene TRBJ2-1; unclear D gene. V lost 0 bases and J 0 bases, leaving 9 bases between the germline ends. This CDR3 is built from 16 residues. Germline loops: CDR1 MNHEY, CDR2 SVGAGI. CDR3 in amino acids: CASSYSVWSSYNEQFF. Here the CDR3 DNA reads TGTGCCAGCAGTTACTCCGTGTGGAGCTCCTACAATGAGCAGTTCTTC.

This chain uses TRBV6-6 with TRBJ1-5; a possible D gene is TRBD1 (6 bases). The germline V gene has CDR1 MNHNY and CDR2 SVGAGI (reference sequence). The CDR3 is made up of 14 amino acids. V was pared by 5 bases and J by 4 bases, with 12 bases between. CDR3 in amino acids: CASSGGGRNQPQHF. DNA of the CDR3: TGTGCCAGCAGTGGCGGGGGCCGGAATCAGCCCCAGCATTTT.

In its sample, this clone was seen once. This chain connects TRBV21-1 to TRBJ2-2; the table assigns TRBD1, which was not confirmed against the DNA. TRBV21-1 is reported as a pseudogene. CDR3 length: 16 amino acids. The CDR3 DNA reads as TGTGCCAGCAGCCGCCGGACAGACCCGAACACCGGGGAGCTGTTTTTT. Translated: CASSRRTDPNTGELFF.

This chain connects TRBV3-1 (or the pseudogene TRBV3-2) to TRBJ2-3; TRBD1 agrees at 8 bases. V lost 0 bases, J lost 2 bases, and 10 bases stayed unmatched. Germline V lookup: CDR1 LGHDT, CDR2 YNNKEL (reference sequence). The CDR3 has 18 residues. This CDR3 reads CASSQETQGAIPTDTQYF. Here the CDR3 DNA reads TGTGCCAGCAGCCAAGAGACCCAGGGGGCTATTCCCACAGATACGCAGTATTTT.

CDR3 coding DNA: TGCGCCAGCAGCTGGGACTACCCGAACACCGGGGAGCTGTTTTTT. Its translation: CASSWDYPNTGELFF. This chain uses TRBV5-1 with TRBJ2-2; 7 bases match TRBD2. This CDR3 comprises 15 residues. V lost 3 bases and J lost 0; bases outside the gene matches: 2. CDR1 is SGHRS, CDR2 YFSETQ, per germline.

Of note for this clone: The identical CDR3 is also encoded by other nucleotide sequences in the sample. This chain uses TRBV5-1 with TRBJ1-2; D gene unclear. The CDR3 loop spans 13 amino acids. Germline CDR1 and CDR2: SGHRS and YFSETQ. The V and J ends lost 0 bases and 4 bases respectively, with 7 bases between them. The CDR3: CASSLDSSYGYTF. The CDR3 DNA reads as TGCGCCAGCAGCTTGGACAGCTCCTATGGCTACACCTTC.

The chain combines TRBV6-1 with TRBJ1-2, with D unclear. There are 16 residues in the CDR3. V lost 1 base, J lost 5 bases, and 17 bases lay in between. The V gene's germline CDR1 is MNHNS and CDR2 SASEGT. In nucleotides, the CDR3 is TGTGCCAGCAGTGAAGGAACGGGTTTGCAGTTTTATGGCTACACCTTC. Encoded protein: CASSEGTGLQFYGYTF.

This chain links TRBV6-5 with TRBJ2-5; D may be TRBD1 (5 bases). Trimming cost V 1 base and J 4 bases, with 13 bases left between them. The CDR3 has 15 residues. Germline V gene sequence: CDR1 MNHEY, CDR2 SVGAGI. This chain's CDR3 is CASSYLLQGGETQYF. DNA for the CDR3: TGTGCCAGCAGTTACTTACTCCAGGGCGGAGAGACCCAGTACTTC.

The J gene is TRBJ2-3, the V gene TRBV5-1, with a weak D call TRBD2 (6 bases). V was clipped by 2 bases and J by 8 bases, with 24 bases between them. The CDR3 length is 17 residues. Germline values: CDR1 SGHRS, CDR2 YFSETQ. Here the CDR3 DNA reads TGCGCCAGCAGCTTTATAAATTACCGGGACTGGAGAGGTACGCAGTATTTT. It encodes CASSFINYRDWRGTQYF.